This T cell receptor beta chain is from a study of T cells in Graves' hyperthyroidism and ophthalmopathy. Any patient presenting with uncontrolled infection, other autoimmune disease, pregnancy or lactation was left out. TCR beta CDR3 region amplification was performed from RNA transcripts. First-round RT-PCR targeting the TCR CDR3 was performed with the HTBI primer set. TCRdb recomputed calls from the multiplex PCR reads with MiXCR, one row per CDR3 protein. Of 540,000 or so distinct CDR3 sequences in the sample, 35% to 55% are singletons; the top ten hold over 15%. The CDR3 is 19 residues long. Germline V gives CDR1 SGHTA, CDR2 FQGTGA. V was clipped by 5 bases and J by 6 bases; unmatched bases: 22.

The V call is TRBV7-3, the J call TRBJ1-3; TRBD1 matches 7 bases. The specimen was peripheral blood or thyroid tissue (not recorded which). The clonotype originates from an adult woman with Graves' disease, either hyperthyroidism or ophthalmopathy (not recorded which). The CDR3 DNA follows: TGTGCCAGCAGCAGCACCCGGTTTGGAGGAGGGGGCATTGAAAACACCATATATTTT. Translating it yields CASSSTRFGGGGIENTIYF.